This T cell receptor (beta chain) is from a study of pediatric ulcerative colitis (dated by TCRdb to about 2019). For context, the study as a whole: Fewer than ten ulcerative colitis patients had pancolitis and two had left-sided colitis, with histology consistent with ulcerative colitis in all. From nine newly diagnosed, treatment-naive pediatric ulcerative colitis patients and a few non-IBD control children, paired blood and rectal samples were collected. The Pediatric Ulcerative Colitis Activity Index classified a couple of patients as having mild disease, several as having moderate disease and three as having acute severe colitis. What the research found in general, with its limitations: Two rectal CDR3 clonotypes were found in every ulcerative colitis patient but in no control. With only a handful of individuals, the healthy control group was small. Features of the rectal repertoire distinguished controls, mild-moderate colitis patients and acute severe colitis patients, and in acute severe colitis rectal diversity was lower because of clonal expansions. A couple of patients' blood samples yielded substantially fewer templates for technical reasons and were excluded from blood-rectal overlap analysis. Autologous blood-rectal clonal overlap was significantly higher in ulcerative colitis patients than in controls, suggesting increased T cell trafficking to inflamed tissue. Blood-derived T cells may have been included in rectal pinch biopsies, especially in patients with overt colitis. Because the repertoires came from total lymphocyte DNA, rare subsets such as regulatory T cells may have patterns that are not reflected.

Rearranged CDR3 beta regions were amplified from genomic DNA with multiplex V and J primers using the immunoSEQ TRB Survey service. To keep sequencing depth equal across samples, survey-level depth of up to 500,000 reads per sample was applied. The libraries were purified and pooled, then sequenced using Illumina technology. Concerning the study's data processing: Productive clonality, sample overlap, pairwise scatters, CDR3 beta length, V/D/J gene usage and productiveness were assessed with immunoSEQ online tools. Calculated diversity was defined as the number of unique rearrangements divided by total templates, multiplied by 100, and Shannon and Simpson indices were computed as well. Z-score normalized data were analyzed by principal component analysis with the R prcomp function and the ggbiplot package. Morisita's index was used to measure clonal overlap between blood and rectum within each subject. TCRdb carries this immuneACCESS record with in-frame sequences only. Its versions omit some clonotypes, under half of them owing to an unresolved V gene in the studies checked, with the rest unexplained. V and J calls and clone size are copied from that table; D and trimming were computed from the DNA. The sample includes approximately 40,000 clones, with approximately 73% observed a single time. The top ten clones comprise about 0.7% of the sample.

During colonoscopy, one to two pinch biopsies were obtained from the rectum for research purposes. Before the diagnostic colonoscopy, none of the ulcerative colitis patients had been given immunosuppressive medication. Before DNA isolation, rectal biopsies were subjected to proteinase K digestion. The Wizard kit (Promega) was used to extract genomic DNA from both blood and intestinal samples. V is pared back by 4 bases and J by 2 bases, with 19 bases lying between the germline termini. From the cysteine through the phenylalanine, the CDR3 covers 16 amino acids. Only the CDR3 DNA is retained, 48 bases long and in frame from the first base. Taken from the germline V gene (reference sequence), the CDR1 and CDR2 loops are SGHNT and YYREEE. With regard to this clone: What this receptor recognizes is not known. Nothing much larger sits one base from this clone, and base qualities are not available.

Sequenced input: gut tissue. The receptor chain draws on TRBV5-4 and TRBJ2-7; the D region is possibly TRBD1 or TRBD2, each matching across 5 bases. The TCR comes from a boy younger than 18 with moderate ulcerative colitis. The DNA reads TGTGCCAGCAGCCCCAAACCGGGACGGCTCCCCTACGAGCAGTACTTC. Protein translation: CASSPKPGRLPYEQYF.